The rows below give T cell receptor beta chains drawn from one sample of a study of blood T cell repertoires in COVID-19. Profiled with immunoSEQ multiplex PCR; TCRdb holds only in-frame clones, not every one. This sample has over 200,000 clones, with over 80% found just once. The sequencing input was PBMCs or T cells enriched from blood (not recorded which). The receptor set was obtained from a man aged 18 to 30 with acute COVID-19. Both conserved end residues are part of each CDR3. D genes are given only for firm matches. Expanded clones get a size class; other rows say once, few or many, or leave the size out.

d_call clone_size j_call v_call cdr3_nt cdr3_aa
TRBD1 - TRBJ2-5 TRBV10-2 TGCGCCAGCAGTGAGGGGACAGGGGGTAGGGAGACCCAGTACTTC CASSEGTGGRETQYF
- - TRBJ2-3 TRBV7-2 TGTGCCAGCAGCCTTAGTTCAGATACGCAGTATTTT CASSLSSDTQYF
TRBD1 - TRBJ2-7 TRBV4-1 TGCGCCAGCAGCCAAGAAGTGGACAGGGGTTACGAGCAGTACTTC CASSQEVDRGYEQYF
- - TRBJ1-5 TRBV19 TGTGCCAGTCGAGACCGGGACATAAATCAGCCCCAGCATTTT CASRDRDINQPQHF
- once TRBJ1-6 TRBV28 TGTGCCAGCAGTTTTCGGGTTGATTCACCCCTCCACTTT CASSFRVDSPLHF
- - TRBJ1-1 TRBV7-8 TGTGCCAGCAGCTTAGGGGGGCTGGAGACTGAAGCTTTCTTT CASSLGGLETEAFF
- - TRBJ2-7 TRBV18 TGTGCCAGCTCACAGCTAGCACACGAGCAGTACTTC CASSQLAHEQYF
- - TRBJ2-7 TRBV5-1 TGCGCCAGCAGCCTCTACGGAACGCGGGCCGAGCAGTACTTC CASSLYGTRAEQYF
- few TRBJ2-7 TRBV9 TGTGCCAGCAGCGTCGGCAATAGGGGGATCCACGAGCAGTACTTC CASSVGNRGIHEQYF
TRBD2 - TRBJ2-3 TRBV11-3 TGTGCCAGCAGCTTGGTGGCTAGCGGAGCCCGCACAGATACGCAGTATTTT CASSLVASGARTDTQYF
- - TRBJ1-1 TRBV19 TGTGCCAGTAGTATAGTTTCAGGGCACACTGAAGCTTTCTTT CASSIVSGHTEAFF
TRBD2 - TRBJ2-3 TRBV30 TGTGCCTGGAGTCCAGGACTAGCGGACACAGATACGCAGTATTTT CAWSPGLADTDTQYF
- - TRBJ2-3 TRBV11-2 TGTGCCAGCAGCTTCACAATTACAGATACGCAGTATTTT CASSFTITDTQYF
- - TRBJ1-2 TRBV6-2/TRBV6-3 TGTGCCAGCAGTTACTCTTCAGGGGATGGCTACACCTTC CASSYSSGDGYTF
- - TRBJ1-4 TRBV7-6 TGTGCCAGCAGCCCGGGTGGCGGAAAAGCAACTAATGAAAAACTGTTTTTT CASSPGGGKATNEKLFF
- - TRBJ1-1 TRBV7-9 TGTGCCAGCAGCTTAATTGCAGGGGCGGTGGCTTTCTTT CASSLIAGAVAFF
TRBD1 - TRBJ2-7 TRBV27 TGTGCCAGCAGTTTCCTCGGACAGGGGGGATACGAGCAGTACTTC CASSFLGQGGYEQYF
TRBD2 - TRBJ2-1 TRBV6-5 TGTGCCAGCAGTTACCCCGGTAGCGGGTATAATGAGCAGTTCTTC CASSYPGSGYNEQFF
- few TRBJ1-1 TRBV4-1 TGCGCCAGCAGCCTAACCCCAGGGGTAGGGACTGAAGCTTTCTTT CASSLTPGVGTEAFF
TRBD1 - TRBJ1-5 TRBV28 TGTGCCAGCAGCCAACAGGGGCTTTATCAGCCCCAGCATTTT CASSQQGLYQPQHF
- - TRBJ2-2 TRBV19 TGTGCCAGTAGTATAGGGGCGGGCGGGGAGCTGTTTTTT CASSIGAGGELFF
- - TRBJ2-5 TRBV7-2 TGTGCCAGCAGCCCGACTAACCAAGAGACCCAGTACTTC CASSPTNQETQYF
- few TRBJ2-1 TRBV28 TGTGCCAGCAGTTTCGTTGTTGGGGAGGAGGTAGTCGACAATGAGCAGTTCTTC CASSFVVGEEVVDNEQFF
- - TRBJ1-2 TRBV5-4 TGTGCCAGCAGATCTGACAAGGCTGCTGCCGGCTACACCTTC CASRSDKAAAGYTF
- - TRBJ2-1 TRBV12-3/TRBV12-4 TGTGCCAGCAGTTATAACAATGAGCAGTTCTTC CASSYNNEQFF
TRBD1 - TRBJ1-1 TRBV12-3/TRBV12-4 TGTGCCAGCAGCTTGACAGGGACCGAAGCTTTCTTT CASSLTGTEAFF
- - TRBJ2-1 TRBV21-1 TGTGCCAGCAGCAAAGGGGGTAGCGGGGCCTACAATGAGCAGTTCTTC CASSKGGSGAYNEQFF
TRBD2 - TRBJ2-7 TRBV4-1 TGCGCCAGCAGCCAAGGAACTAGCGGGAGGCTTTGGGAGCAGTACTTC CASSQGTSGRLWEQYF
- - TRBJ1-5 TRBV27 TGTGCCAGCAGATCTAGCTGGGGAGGCGATCAGCCCCAGCATTTT CASRSSWGGDQPQHF
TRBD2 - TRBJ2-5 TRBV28 TGTGCCAGCCTACTAGCGGGAGTTGAGACCCAGTACTTC CASLLAGVETQYF
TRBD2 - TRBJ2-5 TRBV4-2 TGTGCCAGCAGCCCTTCCCCGTCTAGCGGGAGGGAGACCCAGTACTTC CASSPSPSSGRETQYF
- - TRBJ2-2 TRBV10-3 TGTGCCATCAGTGACGGACTCCGGAACACCGGGGAGCTGTTTTTT CAISDGLRNTGELFF
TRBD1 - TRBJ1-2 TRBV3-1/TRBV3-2 TGTGCCAGCAGCCAGGGACAGGGAACGGAAGGCTACACCTTC CASSQGQGTEGYTF
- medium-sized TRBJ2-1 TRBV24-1 TGTGCCACCAGTGATTTAAACGGGGTTCACAATGAGCAGTTCTTC CATSDLNGVHNEQFF
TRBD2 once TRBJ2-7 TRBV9 TGTGCCAGCAGCGTGACGGCGGGAGACTACGAGCAGTACTTC CASSVTAGDYEQYF
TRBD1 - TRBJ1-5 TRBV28 TGTGCCAGCAGTTCAGGGGGATTTTATCAGCCCCAGCATTTT CASSSGGFYQPQHF
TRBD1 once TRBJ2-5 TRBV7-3 TGTGCCAGCAGCCTCGGGTTTGGACAGGACCAAGAGACCCAGTACTTC CASSLGFGQDQETQYF
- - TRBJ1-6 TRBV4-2 TGTGCCAGCAGCCAAGCGGTCGATGATAATTCACCCCTCCACTTT CASSQAVDDNSPLHF
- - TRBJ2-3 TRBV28 TGTGCCAGCATGGCAGGGTCGAAAGATACGCAGTATTTT CASMAGSKDTQYF
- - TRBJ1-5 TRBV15 TGTGCCACCAGCAGAGTGGGGGCGGACACAAGCCGGCCCCAGCATTTT CATSRVGADTSRPQHF
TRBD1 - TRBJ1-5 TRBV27 TGTGCCAGCAGTCCGACAGGGTTTAGCAATCAGCCCCAGCATTTT CASSPTGFSNQPQHF
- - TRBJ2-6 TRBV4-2 TGTGCCAGCAGCCAAGCAGAGGAAGGCAGCTCTGGGGCCAACGTCCTGACTTTC CASSQAEEGSSGANVLTF
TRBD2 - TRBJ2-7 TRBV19 TGTGCCAGTAGAGATCGGACTAGCAGCTCCTACGAGCAGTACTTC CASRDRTSSSYEQYF
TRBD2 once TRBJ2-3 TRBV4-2 TGTGCCAGCAGCCAGGACCCTCTTCGGAATAGCGGGATTGATACGCAGTATTTT CASSQDPLRNSGIDTQYF
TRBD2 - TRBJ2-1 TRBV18 TGTGCCAGCTCACCACCGGGGAGCGGGAGGGCCGCAGGGGATGAGCAGTTCTTC CASSPPGSGRAAGDEQFF
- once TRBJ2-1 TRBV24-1 TGTGCCACCAGTGATTCCCGTCGTCTCGGTTACAATGAGCAGTTCTTC CATSDSRRLGYNEQFF
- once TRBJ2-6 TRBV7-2 TGTGCCAGCAGCCCAGGACTCTCTGGGGCCAACGTCCTGACTTTC CASSPGLSGANVLTF
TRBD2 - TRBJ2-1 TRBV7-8 TGTGCCAGCAGCCATCCTTACCTAGCGGGAGAGGGAAATGAGCAGTTCTTC CASSHPYLAGEGNEQFF
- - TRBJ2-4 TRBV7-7 TGTGCTAGCAGCCCTCAAGGCGGGGTTTCCAAAAACATTCAGTACTTC CASSPQGGVSKNIQYF
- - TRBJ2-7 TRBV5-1 TGCGCCAGCAGCTTGGCATCTCGGGTCCAAGAGTACGAGCAGTACTTC CASSLASRVQEYEQYF
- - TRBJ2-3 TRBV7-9 TGTGCCAGCAGCCCTCGCCAATTGGGAGTTTCAGATACGCAGTATTTT CASSPRQLGVSDTQYF
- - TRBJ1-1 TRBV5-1 TGCGCCAGCAGCTTGGTCGCGGGCGACACTGAAGCTTTCTTT CASSLVAGDTEAFF
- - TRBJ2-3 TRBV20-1 TGCAGTGCTAGAGATCGGGGTACGCAGTATTTT CSARDRGTQYF
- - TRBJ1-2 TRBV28 TGTGCCAGCGTAGGGGGGGCGTGGGGCTACACCTTC CASVGGAWGYTF
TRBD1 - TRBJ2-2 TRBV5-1 TGCGCCAGCAGCCCAACCTTGACAGGGGGCACCGGGGAGCTGTTTTTT CASSPTLTGGTGELFF
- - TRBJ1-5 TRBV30 TGTGCCTGGAGTACAGGGCTTTTGAGTCAGCCCCAGCATTTT CAWSTGLLSQPQHF
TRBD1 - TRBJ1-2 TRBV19 TGTGCCAGTAGTATAGCGGGACAGACCTATGGCTACACCTTC CASSIAGQTYGYTF